The clone carrying this T cell receptor (beta chain) was seen ten or more times. Its antigen is undetermined. Germline lookup yields CDR1 WSHSY and CDR2 SAAADI. The CDR3 length is 11 residues. Trimming removed 4 bases at V and 7 bases at J, with 7 bases between. The sample comes from a study of Graves' ophthalmopathy and Graves' hyperthyroidism. Study results and limitations: Blood also contained most of the expanded thyroid clonotypes above 0.001 frequency.

TCR beta CDR3 amplification used RNA transcripts. An opening RT-PCR round employed HTBI primers and preceded a second-round multiplex PCR. MiXCR was run by TCRdb on the multiplex PCR reads, yielding one entry per CDR3 protein. This sample has around 1.1 million distinct CDR3 sequences, with about 35% found just once. Source material: peripheral blood or thyroid tissue (not recorded which). The chain carries TRBV10-2 and TRBJ1-1; the D is unclear. The TCR sequence derives from an adult man with Graves' hyperthyroidism. DNA of the CDR3: TGCGCCAGCAGTGTGTTCAGTGAAGCTTTCTTT. The encoded protein is CASSVFSEAFF.